The present T cell receptor (beta chain) was sequenced within a study of blood T cell repertoires in COVID-19. Germline V gene lookup returns CDR1 LNHNV and CDR2 YYDKDF (reference sequence). The CDR3 consists of 16 residues. The trim removed 0 bases at V and 8 bases at J, leaving 7 bases unmatched. Under the authors' procedure: The authors estimated nucleated cell counts from reference gene primer amplification. Here immunoSEQ multiplex PCR was the method, and the copy in TCRdb shows in-frame clones only, minus some. Clonal size and the V and J genes are those of that table, whereas D and trimming came from the DNA. The data contain approximately 210,000 clones, more than 80% of them singletons.

This TCR came from a woman aged 18-30 years who had recovered from COVID-19. V and J are TRBV15 and TRBJ2-1; 10 bases map to TRBD2. The sequencing sample was made of PBMCs or T cells enriched from blood (not recorded which). CDR3 coding DNA: TGTGCCACCAGCAGAGATGGCCTAGCGGGGGCGGATGAGCAGTTCTTC. Protein product: CATSRDGLAGADEQFF.